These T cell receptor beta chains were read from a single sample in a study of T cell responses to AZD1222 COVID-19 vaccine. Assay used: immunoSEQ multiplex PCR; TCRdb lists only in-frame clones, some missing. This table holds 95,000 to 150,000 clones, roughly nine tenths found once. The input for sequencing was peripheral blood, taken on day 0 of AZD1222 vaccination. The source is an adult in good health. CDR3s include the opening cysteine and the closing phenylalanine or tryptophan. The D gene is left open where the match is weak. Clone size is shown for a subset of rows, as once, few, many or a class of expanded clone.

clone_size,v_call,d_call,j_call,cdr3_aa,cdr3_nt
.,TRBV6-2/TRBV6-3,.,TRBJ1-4,CASSYWKVLLNEKLFF,TGTGCCAGCAGTTACTGGAAGGTGCTACTTAATGAAAAACTGTTTTTT
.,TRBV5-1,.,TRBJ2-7,CASSPQGYEQYF,TGCGCCAGCAGCCCACAGGGTTACGAGCAGTACTTC
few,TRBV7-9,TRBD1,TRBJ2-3,CASSLGQGFDTQYF,TGTGCCAGCAGCCTGGGACAGGGATTTGATACGCAGTATTTT
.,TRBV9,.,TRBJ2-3,CASSATSTDTQYF,TGTGCCAGCAGCGCGACTAGCACAGATACGCAGTATTTT
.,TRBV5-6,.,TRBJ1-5,CASNRWAGADQPQHF,TGTGCCAGTAATCGTTGGGCGGGCGCCGATCAGCCCCAGCATTTT
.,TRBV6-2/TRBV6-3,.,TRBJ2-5,CASSYSTADLGETQYF,TGTGCCAGCAGTTACTCGACCGCGGATTTGGGGGAGACCCAGTACTTC
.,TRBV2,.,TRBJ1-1,CASTLDNALNTEAFF,TGTGCCAGCACCCTGGACAACGCCTTGAACACTGAAGCTTTCTTT
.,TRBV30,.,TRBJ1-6,CASGRAGSSPLHF,TGTGCCTCCGGGAGGGCGGGTAGCTCACCCCTCCACTTT
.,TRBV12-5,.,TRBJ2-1,CASGLFIGGNEQFF,TGTGCTAGTGGTCTTTTTATTGGGGGCAATGAGCAGTTCTTC
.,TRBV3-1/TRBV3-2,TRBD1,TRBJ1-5,CASSQGFGTGNQPQHF,TGTGCCAGCAGCCAAGGCTTCGGGACAGGTAATCAGCCCCAGCATTTT
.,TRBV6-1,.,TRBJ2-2,CASSEGTSNTGELFF,TGTGCCAGCAGTGAGGGGACTTCGAACACCGGGGAGCTGTTTTTT
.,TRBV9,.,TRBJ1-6,CASSALLNSPLHF,TGTGCCAGCAGCGCCCTTTTAAATTCACCCCTCCACTTT
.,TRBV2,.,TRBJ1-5,CASSEPPRNQPQHF,TGTGCCAGCAGCGAACCCCCCAGGAATCAGCCCCAGCATTTT
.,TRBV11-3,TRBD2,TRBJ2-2,CASSLIAIAGGPGGELFF,TGTGCCAGCAGCTTGATCGCGATAGCGGGAGGGCCGGGCGGGGAGCTGTTTTTT
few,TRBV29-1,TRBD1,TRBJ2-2,CSASGQSGELFF,TGCAGCGCCTCGGGACAGTCCGGGGAGCTGTTTTTT
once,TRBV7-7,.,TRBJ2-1,CASSFSPFRNEQFF,TGTGCTAGCAGCTTCTCGCCTTTTCGGAATGAGCAGTTCTTC
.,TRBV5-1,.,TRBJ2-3,CASSLLPGLADTQYF,TGCGCCAGCAGCTTGTTACCAGGGCTGGCAGATACGCAGTATTTT
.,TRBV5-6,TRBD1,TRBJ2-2,CASSLQGVGNTGELFF,TGTGCCAGCAGCTTGCAGGGGGTGGGGAACACCGGGGAGCTGTTTTTT
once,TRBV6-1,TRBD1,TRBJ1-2,CASSEGQGGYGYTF,TGTGCCAGCAGTGAAGGACAGGGTGGATATGGCTACACCTTC
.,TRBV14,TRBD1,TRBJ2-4,CASSRTRQGAGKNIQYF,TGTGCCAGCAGCCGAACGCGGCAGGGGGCTGGCAAAAACATTCAGTACTTC
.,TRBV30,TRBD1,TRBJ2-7,CASQGASYEQYF,TGTGCCTCCCAGGGGGCCTCCTACGAGCAGTACTTC
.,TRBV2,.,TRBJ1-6,CASSESAAGARSPLHF,TGTGCCAGCAGTGAATCGGCGGCAGGGGCAAGGTCACCCCTCCACTTT